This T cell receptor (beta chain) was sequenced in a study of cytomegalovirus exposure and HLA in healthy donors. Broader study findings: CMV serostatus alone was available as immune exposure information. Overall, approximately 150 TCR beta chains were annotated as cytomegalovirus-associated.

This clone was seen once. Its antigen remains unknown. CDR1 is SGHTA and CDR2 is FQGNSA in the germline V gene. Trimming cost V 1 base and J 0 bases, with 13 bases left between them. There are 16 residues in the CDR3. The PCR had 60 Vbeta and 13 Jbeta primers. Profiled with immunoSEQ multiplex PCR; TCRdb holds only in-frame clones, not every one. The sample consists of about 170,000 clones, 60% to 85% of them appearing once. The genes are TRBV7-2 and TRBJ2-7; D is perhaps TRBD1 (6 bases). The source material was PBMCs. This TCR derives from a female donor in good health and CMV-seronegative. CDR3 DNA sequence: TGTGCCAGCAGCTTAGACAGGGCCCCTATCTCCTACGAGCAGTACTTC. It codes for CASSLDRAPISYEQYF.